The 13 T cell receptor beta chains below come from one sample, sequenced in a study of shared T cell receptors in the human thymus (dated by TCRdb to about 2021). Library preparation was by the immunoSEQ multiplex PCR assay. Sourced from immuneACCESS, this table was stored by TCRdb with only in-frame sequences that have V and J called. A share of the clones is absent; for the studies checked, an unresolved V gene accounts for under half, and the remainder has no known explanation. The sample yields some 660,000 clones; about 87% were counted once. The ten top clones hold roughly 0.0094% of the sample. A further study also used this sample, focusing on human thymus T cells.

The specimen was thymocytes. These receptors were obtained from a boy under three years old with a congenital heart defect. Donor details come from another sample of the same person, matched by shared clones.

This clone has only one observation. This chain connects TRBV13 to TRBJ2-2; 12 bases line up with TRBD2. The CDR3 is 16 amino acids. V lost 5 bases and J lost 7; bases outside the gene matches: 8. Germline V gene sequence: CDR1 PRHDT, CDR2 FYEKMQ (reference sequence). The CDR3 coding sequence is TGTGCCAGCAGCACCGGACTAGCGGGAATATTCGGGGAGCTGTTTTTT. It is translated as CASSTGLAGIFGELFF.

This clone has only one observation. CDR3 amino acids: CASSLDRGDFGQYF. The CDR3 DNA follows: TGCGCCAGCAGCTTAGACAGGGGGGACTTTGGGCAGTACTTC. This chain uses TRBV5-1 with TRBJ2-7; 9 nucleotides agree with TRBD1. The CDR3 runs to 14 residues. The V gene end was trimmed by 2 bases and the J gene end by 9 bases; junction bases not matched to a gene: 9. Germline V gives CDR1 SGHRS, CDR2 YFSETQ. The full variable domain, completed using reference TRBV5-1 and TRBJ2-7, is KAGVTQTPRYLIKTRGQQVTLSCSPISGHRSVSWYQQTPGQGLQFLFEYFSETQRNKGNFPGRFSGRQFSNSRSEMNVSTLELGDSALYLCASSLDRGDFGQYFGPGTRLTVT.

The J gene is TRBJ2-5, the V gene TRBV2; D is possibly TRBD1 (6 bases). Germline lookup yields CDR1 SNHLY and CDR2 FYNNEI. This CDR3 spans 13 amino acids. V was shortened by 7 bases and J by 0 bases, with 9 bases between the two germline ends. Here the CDR3 reads CASTDRYQETQYF. The CDR3 DNA reads as TGTGCCAGCACTGACAGGTACCAAGAGACCCAGTACTTC. The complete variable domain, with remaining parts taken from reference TRBV2 and TRBJ2-5, reads EPEVTQTPSHQVTQMGQEVILRCVPISNHLYFYWYRQILGQKVEFLVSFYNNEISEKSEIFDDQFSVERPDGSNFTLKIRSTKLEDSAMYFCASTDRYQETQYFGPGTRLLVL.

The chain employs TRBV29-1 and TRBJ2-1; D possibly corresponds to TRBD2 (5 bases). The V end was cut by 1 base, the J end by 6 bases, with 10 bases between. The CDR3 is made up of 13 amino acids. Germline lookup yields CDR1 SQVTM and CDR2 ANQGSEA. The DNA of the CDR3 is TGCAGCGTTGAAGGCCACCGGGGCAATGAGCAGTTCTTC. This codes for CSVEGHRGNEQFF.

A single count supports this clone. The rearrangement links TRBV19 to TRBJ2-1; the match to TRBD1 covers 8 bases. This CDR3 is built from 15 residues. V was clipped by 5 bases and J by 3 bases; unmatched bases: 6. Germline-derived CDR1 and CDR2 are LNHDA and SQIVND (reference sequence). The CDR3 DNA reads TGTGCCAGTAGTTTCGACAGGGGTGACTACAATGAGCAGTTCTTC. It specifies CASSFDRGDYNEQFF.

The chain employs TRBV2 and TRBJ2-7; TRBD1 agrees at 8 bases. Germline assignment: CDR1 SNHLY and CDR2 FYNNEI. The V and J ends lost 0 bases and 3 bases, in that order; junction bases with no gene match: 19. CDR3 length: 20 amino acids. The CDR3 nucleotides read TGTGCCAGCAGTGAAGCGCGATTACGGACAGGGATCTCCCTCTACTACGAGCAGTACTTC. Its translation: CASSEARLRTGISLYYEQYF.

The V call is TRBV28, the J call TRBJ1-5, with 11 bases matching TRBD1. The germline CDR1 and CDR2 sequences are MDHEN and SYDVKM. The CDR3 is 16 amino acids. J lost 7 bases, V lost 2 bases, and 7 bases had no gene match. The CDR3 nucleotides read TGTGCCAGCAGTTTAGGGGACAGGGGGTTTTTACAGCCCCAGCATTTT. It encodes CASSLGDRGFLQPQHF.

The V and J genes are TRBV15 and TRBJ2-1; the D gene is possibly TRBD1 (6 bases). Trimming pared 1 base from V and 4 bases from J, leaving 8 bases between. This CDR3 contains 14 residues. The germline gives CDR1 LNHNV, CDR2 YYDKDF (reference sequence). This chain's CDR3 is CATSRVGQYNEQFF. For the CDR3, the DNA is TGTGCCACCAGCAGAGTAGGACAGTACAATGAGCAGTTCTTC.

The chain recombines TRBV7-2 with TRBJ1-1, with D unclear. The CDR3 runs 15 residues. V shed 2 bases and J shed 0 bases, with 10 bases lying between them. Germline CDR1 reads SGHTA; CDR2 reads FQGNSA. The CDR3 reads CASSLSEPMNTEAFF. CDR3 nucleotides: TGTGCCAGCAGCTTATCTGAGCCGATGAACACTGAAGCTTTCTTT.

The V gene is TRBV12-5, the J gene TRBJ2-7, with a tentative D call TRBD1 (6 bases). CDR1 LGHNT and CDR2 FRNRAP come from the germline V gene. The length of the CDR3 is 14 residues. Trimming stripped 1 base from V and 1 base from J, with 8 bases between. The CDR3 DNA is TGTGCTAGTGGTTTGGGGACAGTGTCCTACGAGCAGTACTTC. This gives the protein CASGLGTVSYEQYF.

This clone was counted between two and nine times. The chain carries TRBV10-3 and TRBJ2-3; TRBD2 matches at 13 bases. The germline CDR1 and CDR2 sequences are ENHRY and SYGVKD. With 5 bases clipped from V and 4 bases from J, the junction kept 9 bases outside the gene matches. The CDR3 sequence is 17 residues long. The CDR3 region has the DNA TGTGCCATCAGTTCAGGACTAGCGGGAGATTTGGCAGATACGCAGTATTTT. This gives the protein CAISSGLAGDLADTQYF.

This clone was observed a few times. The V gene is TRBV6-1, the J gene TRBJ2-2; 7 bases are a match to TRBD1. The CDR3 runs 15 residues. Germline V lookup: CDR1 MNHNS, CDR2 SASEGT. Trimming at V came to 5 bases and at J to 0 bases, leaving 3 bases not matched to a gene. In DNA form, the CDR3 reads TGTGCCAGCAGTTCCGGGACAGCGAACACCGGGGAGCTGTTTTTT. Translated, it gives CASSSGTANTGELFF.

The chain has TRBV6-5 and TRBJ1-1; 10 bases fit TRBD1. The J segment lost 12 bases and the V segment lost 5 bases, leaving 9 bases of the junction unmatched. Germline V gene sequence: CDR1 MNHEY, CDR2 SVGAGI. CDR3 length: 13 residues. CDR3 in amino acids: CASSKRQGAITFF. The CDR3 DNA follows: TGTGCCAGCAGTAAACGACAGGGGGCTATTACTTTCTTT.